This T cell receptor beta chain was sequenced during a study of cytomegalovirus exposure and HLA in healthy donors. CDR3 length: 18 residues. Germline V gives CDR1 MGHRA, CDR2 YSYEKL. Unmatched junction bases numbered 5, after V lost 1 base and J lost 0 bases. Concerning this clone: The target antigen is unknown.

Each of the donors was a healthy bone marrow donor. PCR was performed using 60 Vbeta and 13 Jbeta primers. Study processing details: Around 11 million shared chains were among tens of millions of unique TCR beta chains counted in a later analysis. TCRdb's table, derived via immunoSEQ multiplex PCR, lists solely in-frame clones and lacks some. V and J calls and clone size follow that table, whereas D and trimming were derived from the DNA. The sample comprises 95,000 or so clones, approximately 77% of which are singletons, and around 4.5% rests with the top ten. The study, taken as a whole, reports: The authors later linked a missense DCLRE1C variant to TCR beta V- and J-gene trimming.

This sequence was found in a woman aged 40 to 55 in good health and CMV-seronegative. The chain is built from TRBV4-1 and TRBJ1-6; 8 nucleotides match TRBD1. Sequenced sample: PBMCs. Written as DNA, the CDR3 is TGCGCCAGCAGCCAAGTTGATCAGGGGGCCTCCTATAATTCACCCCTCCACTTT. This codes for CASSQVDQGASYNSPLHF.